A single sample gave rise to the 8 T cell receptor beta chains below, sequenced in a study of T cells in Graves' hyperthyroidism and ophthalmopathy. RNA transcripts provided the source from which TCR beta CDR3 regions were amplified. HTBI primers were used for first-round RT-PCR of the TCR CDR3. TCRdb re-derived calls from the multiplex PCR reads in MiXCR, one entry per CDR3 protein. The sample carries roughly 200,000 distinct CDR3 sequences, roughly a sixth recorded once. The sample comprised blood. Receptors originate from a woman aged 45-60 years with Graves' hyperthyroidism.

This clonotype was seen many times. The gene calls are TRBV27 and TRBJ2-7; D is uncertain. This CDR3 is 16 amino acids long. From germline, CDR1 is MNHEY and CDR2 SMNVEV (reference sequence). V was clipped by 6 bases and J by 1 base, with 19 bases between them. Here the CDR3 reads CASSSLRAEPSYEQYF. The DNA of the CDR3 is TGTGCCAGCAGCTCGCTCCGGGCGGAACCTTCCTACGAGCAGTACTTC.

This clonotype was seen repeatedly, ten times or more. The V gene is TRBV9, the J gene TRBJ2-3; 10 nucleotides match TRBD2. V lost 0 bases, J lost 9 bases, and 7 bases stayed unmatched. Per germline, CDR1 SGDLS and CDR2 YYNGEE. This CDR3 has 15 residues. CDR3 sequence reads: CASSVAGLAGVTQYF. The CDR3 nucleotides read TGTGCCAGCAGCGTAGCAGGGCTAGCGGGAGTCACGCAGTATTTT.

This clonotype turned up a few times. The chain employs TRBV6-1 and TRBJ2-2; D is uncertain. Trimming cost V 3 bases and J 5 bases, with 10 bases left between them. Per germline, CDR1 MNHNS and CDR2 SASEGT. The CDR3 is made up of 14 amino acids. This CDR3 is CASSEQPKTGELFF. The CDR3, as DNA: TGTGCCAGCAGTGAGCAACCTAAGACCGGGGAGCTGTTTTTT.

J is TRBJ1-6 and V is TRBV3-1; D is undetermined. The germline V gene encodes CDR1 LGHDT and CDR2 YNNKEL (reference sequence). The CDR3 is made up of 12 amino acids. Trimming removed 4 bases from V and 5 bases from J, with 3 bases in between. CDR3 in amino acids: CASSPNNSPLHF. CDR3 nucleotides: TGTGCCAGCAGCCCGAATAATTCACCCCTCCACTTT.

This clonotype was picked up many times. V and J are TRBV20-1 and TRBJ2-7; 8 positions match TRBD1. CDR1 is DFQATT and CDR2 is SNEGSKA in the germline V gene (reference sequence). The CDR3 runs to 14 residues. Losses at the gene ends were 3 bases for V and 4 bases for J; bases not matched to a gene: 8. CDR3 in DNA: TGCAGTGCTAGTTCCGGGACAGGCGGTTACGAGCAGTACTTC. This codes for CSASSGTGGYEQYF.

As concerns this clonotype: An end of the junction does not agree with germline; a read error may underlie this. This chain connects TRBV13 to TRBJ2-7, with 12 positions matching TRBD2. The CDR3 totals 15 residues. CDR1 and CDR2 (germline): PRHDT, FYEKMQ (reference sequence). The CDR3 DNA reads TGTGCCAGCAGCTCATCGGGACTAGCGGGCTACGAGCGGTACTTC. Translation gives CASSSSGLAGYERYF.

CDR3 DNA sequence: TGTGCCAGCAGCCAGGCCCTTCTTGGCTACACCTTC. Translation: CASSQALLGYTF. The chain combines TRBV16 with TRBJ1-2, with D unclear. Trimming removed 3 bases from V and 7 bases from J, with 9 bases in between. Germline V CDR1 and CDR2: KGHSY, FQNENV. There are 12 residues in the CDR3.

The rearrangement links TRBV3-1 to TRBJ2-1; D is uncertain. CDR1 is LGHDT, CDR2 YNNKEL, per germline (reference sequence). This CDR3 has 13 residues. V was cut by 4 bases and J by 6 bases, with 10 bases left in between. The CDR3 nucleotides read TGTGCCAGCAGCCCCCTTACCGTCAATGAGCAGTTCTTC. Amino acid sequence: CASSPLTVNEQFF.